The sequence of this T cell receptor (beta chain) was determined in a study of shared clonotypes between healthy human individuals. General study findings and limits: Lower generation probabilities were found for non-shared clonotypes than for those shared by all four donors.

TCRdb's copy holds only in-frame clones and misses some; the assay was immunoSEQ multiplex PCR. The profile shows over 2 million clones, about nine tenths of them singletons. About this clone itself: Its antigen is as yet unknown.

CDR1 and CDR2 from the germline V gene are SGDLS and YYNGEE. The V end lost 3 bases, the J end lost 2 bases, and 22 bases lay between the germline ends. The CDR3 consists of 18 residues. Input material: naive CD4+ T cells from PBMCs. Documented subset: CD45RA+ positively selected. The sequence was obtained from a man between 18 and 35 years old in good health. Some clones in this sample may be carry-over from other donors' samples. The chain links TRBV9 to TRBJ2-3; D not resolved. CDR3 DNA sequence: TGTGCCAGCAGCGCGACGACCCGGATTGACCCGGTCACAGATACGCAGTATTTT. This encodes CASSATTRIDPVTDTQYF.